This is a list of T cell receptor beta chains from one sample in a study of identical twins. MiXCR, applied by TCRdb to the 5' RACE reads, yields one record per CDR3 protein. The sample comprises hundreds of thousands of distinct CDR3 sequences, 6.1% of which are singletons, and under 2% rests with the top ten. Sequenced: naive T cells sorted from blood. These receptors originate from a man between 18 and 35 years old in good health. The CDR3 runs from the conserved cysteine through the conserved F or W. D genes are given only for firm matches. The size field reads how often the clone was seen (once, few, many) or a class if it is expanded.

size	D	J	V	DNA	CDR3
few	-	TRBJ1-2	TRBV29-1	TGCAGCGTTGACGGGGCGTTGAGGATCTTGTCTAATGGCTACACCTTC	CSVDGALRILSNGYTF
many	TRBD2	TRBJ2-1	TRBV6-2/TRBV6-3	TGTGCCAGCAGTTGGTCCCGAAGCGGGGGAAGCTCCTACAATGAGCAGTTCTTC	CASSWSRSGGSSYNEQFF
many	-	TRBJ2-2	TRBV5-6	TGTGCCAGCAGCTTGGGGCCAGTGAACACCGGGGAGCTGTTTTTT	CASSLGPVNTGELFF
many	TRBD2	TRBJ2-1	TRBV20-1	TGCAGTGCACATGGACTAGCCGGGAATGAGCAGTTCTTC	CSAHGLAGNEQFF
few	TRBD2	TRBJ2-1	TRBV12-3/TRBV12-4	TGTGCCAGCAGTAAAGCCGGGACTAGCGGGGGTGAGCAGTTCTTC	CASSKAGTSGGEQFF
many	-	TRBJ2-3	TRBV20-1	TGCAGTGCTAGAGTCGGGAGTGCATCGTCAGATACGCAGTATTTT	CSARVGSASSDTQYF
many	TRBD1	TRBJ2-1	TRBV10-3	TGTGCCATCGGGACAGGGTCAAGCTCCTACAATGAGCAGTTCTTC	CAIGTGSSSYNEQFF
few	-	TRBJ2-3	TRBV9	TGTGCCAGCAGCACCCGGAGCGAAGAGACAGATACGCAGTATTTT	CASSTRSEETDTQYF
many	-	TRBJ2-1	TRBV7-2	TGTGCCAGCAGCTTAAGATTCAGGGGTGAGAATGAGCAGTTCTTC	CASSLRFRGENEQFF
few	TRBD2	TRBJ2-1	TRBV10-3	TGTGCCATCAGTGGAGGGGCAGGGAGGGCCCCCGGCAAGTTCTTC	CAISGGAGRAPGKFF